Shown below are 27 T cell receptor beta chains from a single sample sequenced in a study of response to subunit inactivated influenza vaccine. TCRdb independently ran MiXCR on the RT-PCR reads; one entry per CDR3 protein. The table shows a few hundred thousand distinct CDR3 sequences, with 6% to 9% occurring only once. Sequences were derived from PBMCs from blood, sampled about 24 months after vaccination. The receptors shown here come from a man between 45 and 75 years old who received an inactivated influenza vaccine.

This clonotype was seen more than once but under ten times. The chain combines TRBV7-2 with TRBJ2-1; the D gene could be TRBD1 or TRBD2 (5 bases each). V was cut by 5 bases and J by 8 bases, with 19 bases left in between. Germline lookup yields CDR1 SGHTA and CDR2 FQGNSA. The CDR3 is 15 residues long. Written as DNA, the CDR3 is TGTGCCAGCAGCCTAGAGATGGGACCCGGATATGAGCAGTTCTTC. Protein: CASSLEMGPGYEQFF.

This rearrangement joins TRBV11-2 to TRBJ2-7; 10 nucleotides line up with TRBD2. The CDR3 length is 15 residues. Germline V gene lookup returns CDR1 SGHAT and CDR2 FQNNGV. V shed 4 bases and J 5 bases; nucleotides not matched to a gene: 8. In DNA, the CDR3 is TGTGCCAGCAGCTCGAGAGCGGGAGGGCCCCACGAGCAGTACTTC. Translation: CASSSRAGGPHEQYF.

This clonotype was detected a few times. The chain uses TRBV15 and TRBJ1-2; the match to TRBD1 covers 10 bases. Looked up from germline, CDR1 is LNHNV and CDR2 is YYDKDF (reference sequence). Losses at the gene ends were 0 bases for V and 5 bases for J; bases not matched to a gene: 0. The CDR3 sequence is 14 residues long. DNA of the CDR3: TGTGCCACCAGCAGAGAGGACAGGGGGTATGGCTACACCTTC. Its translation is CATSREDRGYGYTF.

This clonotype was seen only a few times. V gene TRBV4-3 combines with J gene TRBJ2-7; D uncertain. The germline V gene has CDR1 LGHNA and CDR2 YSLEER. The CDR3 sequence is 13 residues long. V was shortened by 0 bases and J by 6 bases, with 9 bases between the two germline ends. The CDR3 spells CASSQDKGGEQYF. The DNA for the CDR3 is TGCGCCAGCAGCCAAGATAAGGGTGGCGAGCAGTACTTC.

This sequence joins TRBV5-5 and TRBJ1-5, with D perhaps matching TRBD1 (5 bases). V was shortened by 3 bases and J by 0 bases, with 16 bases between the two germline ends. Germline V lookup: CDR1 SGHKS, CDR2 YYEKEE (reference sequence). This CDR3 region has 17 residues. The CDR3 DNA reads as TGTGCCAGCAGCTGGGGTCAGACAGCGTATAGCAATCAGCCCCAGCATTTT. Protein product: CASSWGQTAYSNQPQHF. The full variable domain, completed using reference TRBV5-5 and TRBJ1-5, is DAGVTQSPTHLIKTRGQQVTLRCSPISGHKSVSWYQQVLGQGPQFIFQYYEKEERGRGNFPDRFSARQFPNYSSELNVNALLLGDSALYLCASSWGQTAYSNQPQHFGDGTRLSIL.

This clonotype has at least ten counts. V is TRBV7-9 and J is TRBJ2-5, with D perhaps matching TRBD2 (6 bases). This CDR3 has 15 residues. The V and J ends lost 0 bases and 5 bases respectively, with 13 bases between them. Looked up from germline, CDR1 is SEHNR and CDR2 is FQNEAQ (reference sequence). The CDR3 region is CASSLALAASETQYF. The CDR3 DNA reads TGTGCCAGCAGCTTAGCACTAGCAGCCTCGGAGACCCAGTACTTC.

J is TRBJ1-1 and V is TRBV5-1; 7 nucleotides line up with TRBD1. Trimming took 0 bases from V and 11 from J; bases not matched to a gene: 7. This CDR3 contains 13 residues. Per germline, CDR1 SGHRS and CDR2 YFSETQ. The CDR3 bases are TGCGCCAGCAGCTTGGGGACAGGTCCCGAGGCTTTCTTT. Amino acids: CASSLGTGPEAFF.

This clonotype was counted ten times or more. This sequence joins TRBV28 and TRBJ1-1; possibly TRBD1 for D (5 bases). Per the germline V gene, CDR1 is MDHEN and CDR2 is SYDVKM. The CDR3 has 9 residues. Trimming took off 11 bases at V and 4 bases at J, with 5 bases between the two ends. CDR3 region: CAGGTEAFF. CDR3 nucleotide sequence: TGTGCCGGGGGCACTGAAGCTTTCTTT.

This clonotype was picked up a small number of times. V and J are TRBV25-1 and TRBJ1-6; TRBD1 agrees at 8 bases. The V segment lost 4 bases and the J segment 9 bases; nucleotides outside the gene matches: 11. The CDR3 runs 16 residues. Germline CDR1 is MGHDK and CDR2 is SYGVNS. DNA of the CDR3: TGTGCCAGCAGTGGGTCCAGTCACAGGGGGATTTCACCCCTCCACTTT. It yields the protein CASSGSSHRGISPLHF.

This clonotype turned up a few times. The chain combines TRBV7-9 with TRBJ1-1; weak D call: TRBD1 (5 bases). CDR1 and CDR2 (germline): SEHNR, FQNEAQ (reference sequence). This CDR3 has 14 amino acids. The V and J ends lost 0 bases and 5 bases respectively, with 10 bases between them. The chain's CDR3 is CASSLAGARTEAFF. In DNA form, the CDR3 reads TGTGCCAGCAGCTTAGCAGGGGCGCGGACTGAAGCTTTCTTT.

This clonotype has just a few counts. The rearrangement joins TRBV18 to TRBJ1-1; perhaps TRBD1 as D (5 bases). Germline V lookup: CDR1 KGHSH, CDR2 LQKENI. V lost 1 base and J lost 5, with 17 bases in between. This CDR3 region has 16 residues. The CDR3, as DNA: TGTGCCAGCTCACCACGGAACGGGGCTGGTAATACTGAAGCTTTCTTT. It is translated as CASSPRNGAGNTEAFF.

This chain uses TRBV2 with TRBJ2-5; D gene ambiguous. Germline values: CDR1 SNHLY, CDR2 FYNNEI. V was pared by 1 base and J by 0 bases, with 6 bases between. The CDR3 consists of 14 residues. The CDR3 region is CASSEDSHQETQYF. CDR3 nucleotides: TGTGCCAGCAGTGAAGACAGCCACCAAGAGACCCAGTACTTC.

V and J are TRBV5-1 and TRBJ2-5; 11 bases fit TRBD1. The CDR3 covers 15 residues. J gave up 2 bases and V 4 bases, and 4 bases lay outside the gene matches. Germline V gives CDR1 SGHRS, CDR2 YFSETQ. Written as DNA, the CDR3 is TGCGCCAGCAGCCCGGGGGACAGGGGGCAAGAGACCCAGTACTTC. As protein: CASSPGDRGQETQYF.

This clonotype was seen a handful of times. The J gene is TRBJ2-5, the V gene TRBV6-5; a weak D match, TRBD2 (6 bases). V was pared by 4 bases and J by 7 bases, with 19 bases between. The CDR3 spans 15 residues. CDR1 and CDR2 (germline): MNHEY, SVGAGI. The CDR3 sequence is CASSLTGRHRGTQYF. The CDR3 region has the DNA TGTGCCAGCAGTTTGACTGGGAGGCACCGTGGGACCCAGTACTTC.

CDR3 bases: TGTGCCAATAGGCGGGGGGCTATACTTCCGGCGGGCACAGATACGCAGTATTTT. Translated: CANRRGAILPAGTDTQYF. The chain recombines TRBV21-1 with TRBJ2-3; the listed D gene, TRBD2, was not tested against the DNA. TRBV21-1 is flagged as a pseudogene. The CDR3 has 18 amino acids.

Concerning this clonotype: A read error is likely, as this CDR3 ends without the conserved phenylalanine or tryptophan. CDR3 DNA sequence: TGTGCCAGCAGTCAACGTGCGGGAGTGGGTTACGAGCAGTACTCC. Translating it yields CASSQRAGVGYEQYS. The rearrangement uses TRBV6-1 and TRBJ2-7; 7 bases map to TRBD2. The V and J ends lost 5 bases and 4 bases, in that order; junction bases with no gene match: 11. Germline V gene sequence: CDR1 MNHNS, CDR2 SASEGT. The CDR3 spans 15 residues.

The DNA of the CDR3 is TGTGCCAGCAGCCGGACAGGGAACCCCTACGAGCAGTACTTC. It translates to CASSRTGNPYEQYF. The chain carries TRBV7-9 and TRBJ2-7; 8 positions match TRBD1. The CDR3 totals 14 residues. The V and J ends lost 5 bases and 2 bases, in that order; junction bases with no gene match: 5. CDR1 and CDR2 from the germline V gene are SEHNR and FQNEAQ (reference sequence).

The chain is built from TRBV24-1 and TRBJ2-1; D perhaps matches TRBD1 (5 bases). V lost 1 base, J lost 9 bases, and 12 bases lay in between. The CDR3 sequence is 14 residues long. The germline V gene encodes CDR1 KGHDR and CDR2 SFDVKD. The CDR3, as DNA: TGTGCCACCAGTGATTTATCCCTAAGGGGTGAGCAGTTCTTC. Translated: CATSDLSLRGEQFF.

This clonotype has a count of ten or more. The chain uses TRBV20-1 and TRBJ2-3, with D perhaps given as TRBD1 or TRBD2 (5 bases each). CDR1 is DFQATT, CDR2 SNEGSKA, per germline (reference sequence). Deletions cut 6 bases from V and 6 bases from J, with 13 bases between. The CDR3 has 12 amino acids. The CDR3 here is CSAIPRDDTQYF. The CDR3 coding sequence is TGCAGTGCCATCCCTAGGGACGATACGCAGTATTTT.

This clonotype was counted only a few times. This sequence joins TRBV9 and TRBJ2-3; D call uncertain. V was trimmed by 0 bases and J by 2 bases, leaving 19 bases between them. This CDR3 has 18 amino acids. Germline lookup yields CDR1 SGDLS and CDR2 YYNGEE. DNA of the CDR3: TGTGCCAGCAGCGTAGAATCGGCCTTCGCGCTCCCCACAGATACGCAGTATTTT. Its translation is CASSVESAFALPTDTQYF. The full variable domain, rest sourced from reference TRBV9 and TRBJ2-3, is DSGVTQTPKHLITATGQRVTLRCSPRSGDLSVYWYQQSLDQGLQFLIQYYNGEERAKGNILERFSAQQFPDLHSELNLSSLELGDSALYFCASSVESAFALPTDTQYFGPGTRLTVL.

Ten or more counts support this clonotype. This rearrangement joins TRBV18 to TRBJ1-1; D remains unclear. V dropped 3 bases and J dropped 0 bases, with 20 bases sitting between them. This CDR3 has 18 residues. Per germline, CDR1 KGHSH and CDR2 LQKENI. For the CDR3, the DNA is TGTGCCAGCTCACCGAGCCGGGCCGCGACGGCCCTGAACACTGAAGCTTTCTTT. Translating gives CASSPSRAATALNTEAFF.

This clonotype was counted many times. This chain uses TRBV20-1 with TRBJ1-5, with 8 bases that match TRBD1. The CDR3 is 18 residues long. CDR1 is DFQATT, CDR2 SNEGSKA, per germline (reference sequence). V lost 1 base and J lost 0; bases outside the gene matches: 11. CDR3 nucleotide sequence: TGCAGTGCTAGAGCCCGGGCCAGGGGGCCTAATAGCAATCAGCCCCAGCATTTT. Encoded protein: CSARARARGPNSNQPQHF.

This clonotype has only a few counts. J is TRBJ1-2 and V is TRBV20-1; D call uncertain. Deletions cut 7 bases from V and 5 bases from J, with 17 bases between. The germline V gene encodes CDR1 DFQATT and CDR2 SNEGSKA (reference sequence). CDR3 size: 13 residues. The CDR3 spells CSGTDTLSYGYTF. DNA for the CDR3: TGCAGTGGGACCGACACCCTTAGTTATGGCTACACCTTC.

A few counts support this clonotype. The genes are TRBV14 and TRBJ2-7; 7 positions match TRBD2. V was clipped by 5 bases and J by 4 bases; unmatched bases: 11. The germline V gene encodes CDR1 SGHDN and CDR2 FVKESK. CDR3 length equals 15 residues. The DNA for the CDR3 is TGTGCCAGCAGCAGAGCTAGCGGTACTCATTACGAGCAGTACTTC. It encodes CASSRASGTHYEQYF.

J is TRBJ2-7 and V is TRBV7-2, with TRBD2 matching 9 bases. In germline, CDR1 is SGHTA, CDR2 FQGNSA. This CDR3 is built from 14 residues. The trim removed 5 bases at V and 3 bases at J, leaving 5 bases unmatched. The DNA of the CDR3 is TGTGCCAGCAGCGCGGGACTAGCTAGCTACGAGCAGTACTTC. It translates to CASSAGLASYEQYF. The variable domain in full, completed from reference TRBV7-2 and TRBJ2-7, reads GAGVSQSPSNKVTEKGKDVELRCDPISGHTALYWYRQSLGQGLEFLIYFQGNSAPDKSGLPSDRFSAERTGGSVSTLTIQRTQQEDSAVYLCASSAGLASYEQYFGPGTRLTVT.

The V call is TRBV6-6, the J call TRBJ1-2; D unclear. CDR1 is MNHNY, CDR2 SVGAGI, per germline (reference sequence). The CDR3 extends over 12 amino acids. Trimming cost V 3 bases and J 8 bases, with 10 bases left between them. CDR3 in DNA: TGTGCCAGCAGTTATACGAGTAGGGGCTACACCTTC. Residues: CASSYTSRGYTF.

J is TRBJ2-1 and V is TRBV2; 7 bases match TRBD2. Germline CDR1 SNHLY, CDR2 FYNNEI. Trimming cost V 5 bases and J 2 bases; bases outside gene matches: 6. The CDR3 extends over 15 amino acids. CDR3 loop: CASSIGGSPYNEQFF. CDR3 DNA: TGTGCCAGCAGTATAGGCGGGAGCCCCTACAATGAGCAGTTCTTC.